These 9 T cell receptor beta chains originate from one sample sequenced in a study of cytomegalovirus exposure and HLA in healthy donors. It was with 60 Vbeta and 13 Jbeta primers that the PCR ran. Profiling relied on immunoSEQ multiplex PCR, and the TCRdb table lists in-frame clones only, not all of them. In the table there are fewer than 250,000 clones, roughly four fifths of which are singletons. Sequences were obtained from PBMCs. These receptor sequences come from a woman aged 45-59 years in good health and CMV-seropositive.

The chain recombines TRBV18 with TRBJ1-2, with D maybe TRBD1 (5 bases). Germline CDR1 KGHSH, CDR2 LQKENI. The CDR3 contains 15 residues. V lost 3 bases and J 2 bases, leaving 13 bases between the germline ends. CDR3 nucleotides: TGTGCCAGCTCACCGAGCGGGGGTCGAAACTATGGCTACACCTTC. Translated, it gives CASSPSGGRNYGYTF.

The V and J genes are TRBV11-1 and TRBJ1-1; unclear D gene. CDR3 length: 12 residues. V gave up 8 bases and J gave up 2 bases, with 9 bases separating them. Germline values: CDR1 SGHAT, CDR2 FQDESV (reference sequence). As DNA, the CDR3 is TGTGCCAGCGAGGGAAGAAACACTGAAGCTTTCTTT. Its protein product is CASEGRNTEAFF.

The rearrangement uses TRBV6-5 and TRBJ1-5, with D perhaps matching TRBD1 (5 bases). Germline CDR1 and CDR2: MNHEY and SVGAGI. There are 14 residues in the CDR3. Trimming took 2 bases from V and 8 from J, leaving 13 bases between them. In nucleotides, the CDR3 is TGTGCCAGCAGTTACCGTCGGCAGGGAAAGCCCCAGCATTTT. Protein: CASSYRRQGKPQHF.

The V gene is TRBV5-1, the J gene TRBJ2-3, with TRBD1 matching 8 bases. Germline loops: CDR1 SGHRS, CDR2 YFSETQ. The CDR3 is 17 residues long. V lost 0 bases to trimming and J lost 4 bases; unmatched junction nucleotides: 10. CDR3 loop: CASSLGVGQVASDTQYF. CDR3 coding DNA: TGCGCCAGCAGCTTGGGGGTGGGACAGGTGGCTTCAGATACGCAGTATTTT.

The chain links TRBV19 to TRBJ2-3, with D perhaps TRBD2 (6 bases). The V and J ends lost 7 bases and 0 bases respectively, with 14 bases between them. This CDR3 has 15 residues. Germline loops: CDR1 LNHDA, CDR2 SQIVND (reference sequence). CDR3 DNA: TGTGCCAGTAATACGGGAGTCTCTAGCACAGATACGCAGTATTTT. Translation: CASNTGVSSTDTQYF.

V is TRBV6-5 and J is TRBJ1-5; 7 nucleotides line up with TRBD1. Germline values: CDR1 MNHEY, CDR2 SVGAGI. The CDR3 has 14 amino acids. Trimming took 6 bases from V and 0 from J; bases not matched to a gene: 2. CDR3: CASRNRGSNQPQHF. DNA of the CDR3: TGTGCCAGCAGAAACAGGGGTAGCAATCAGCCCCAGCATTTT.

Note on this clone: Different DNA sequences within this sample yield the same CDR3. This chain joins TRBV5-6 and TRBJ1-2, with unresolved D. V dropped 0 bases and J dropped 2 bases, with 5 bases sitting between them. CDR1 and CDR2 from the germline V gene are SGHDT and YYEEEE. This CDR3 has 13 amino acids. The CDR3 sequence: CASSLDRNYGYTF. The CDR3 DNA is TGTGCCAGCAGCTTGGACAGAAACTATGGCTACACCTTC.

There are a few counts of this clone. This chain connects TRBV7-7 to TRBJ1-4, with D perhaps matching TRBD1 (6 bases). From germline, CDR1 is SSHAT and CDR2 FNYEAQ (reference sequence). The CDR3 covers 13 residues. Trimming took 2 bases from V and 5 from J, leaving 6 bases between them. CDR3 loop: CASSLQGNEKLFF. DNA for the CDR3: TGTGCCAGCAGCTTACAGGGGAATGAAAAACTGTTTTTT.

This clone was seen a few times. V gene TRBV7-9 combines with J gene TRBJ1-1; weak D call: TRBD1 (5 bases). The CDR3 is made up of 14 amino acids. Per germline, CDR1 SEHNR and CDR2 FQNEAQ (reference sequence). Trimming removed 1 base at V and 0 bases at J, with 6 bases between. The CDR3 loop reads CASSLVTVNTEAFF. In nucleotides, the CDR3 is TGTGCCAGCAGCTTAGTGACAGTGAACACTGAAGCTTTCTTT.